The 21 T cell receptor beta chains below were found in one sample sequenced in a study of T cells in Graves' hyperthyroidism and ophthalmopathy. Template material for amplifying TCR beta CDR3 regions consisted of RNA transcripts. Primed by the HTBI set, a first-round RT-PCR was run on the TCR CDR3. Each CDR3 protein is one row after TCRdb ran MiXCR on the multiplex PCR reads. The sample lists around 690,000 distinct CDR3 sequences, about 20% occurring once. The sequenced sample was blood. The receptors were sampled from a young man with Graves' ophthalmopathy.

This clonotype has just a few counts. The CDR3 coding sequence is TGCAGCGCCGGCGGGGGAGAGAGGTCAGATACGCAGTATTTT. Amino acids: CSAGGGERSDTQYF. The rearrangement uses TRBV29-1 and TRBJ2-3; 7 bases agree with TRBD2. Germline CDR1 reads SQVTM; CDR2 reads ANQGSEA. J lost 4 bases, V lost 7 bases, and 11 bases had no gene match. CDR3 size: 14 residues.

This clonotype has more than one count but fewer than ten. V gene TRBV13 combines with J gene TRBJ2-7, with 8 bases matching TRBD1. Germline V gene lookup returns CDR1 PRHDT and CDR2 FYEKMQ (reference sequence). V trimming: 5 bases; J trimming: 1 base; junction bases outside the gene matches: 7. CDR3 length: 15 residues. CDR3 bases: TGTGCCAGCAGCCGCAGGACAGGGATATCCTACGAGCAGTACTTC. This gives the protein CASSRRTGISYEQYF.

The CDR3 DNA reads TGCAGTGTAGGGCAGACCGATCAGCCCCAGCATTTT. Encoded protein: CSVGQTDQPQHF. The chain carries TRBV20-1 and TRBJ1-5; D is unresolved. V lost 7 bases and J 5 bases, leaving 12 bases between the germline ends. CDR1 and CDR2 from the germline V gene are DFQATT and SNEGSKA (reference sequence). The CDR3 extends over 12 amino acids.

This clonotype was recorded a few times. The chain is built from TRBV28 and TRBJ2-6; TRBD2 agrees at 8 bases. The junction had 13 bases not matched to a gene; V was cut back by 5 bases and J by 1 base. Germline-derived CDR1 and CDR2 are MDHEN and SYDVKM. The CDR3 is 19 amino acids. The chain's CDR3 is CASSTLYRGGRSGANVLTF. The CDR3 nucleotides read TGTGCCAGCAGTACCCTCTATAGAGGCGGGAGGTCTGGGGCCAACGTCCTGACTTTC.

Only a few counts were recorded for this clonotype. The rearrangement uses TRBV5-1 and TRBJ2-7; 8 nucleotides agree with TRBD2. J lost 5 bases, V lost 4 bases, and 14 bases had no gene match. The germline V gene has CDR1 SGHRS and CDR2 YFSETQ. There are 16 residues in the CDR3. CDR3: CASSGVIAGPGNEQYF. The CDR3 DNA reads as TGCGCCAGCAGCGGAGTAATAGCGGGACCTGGTAACGAGCAGTACTTC.

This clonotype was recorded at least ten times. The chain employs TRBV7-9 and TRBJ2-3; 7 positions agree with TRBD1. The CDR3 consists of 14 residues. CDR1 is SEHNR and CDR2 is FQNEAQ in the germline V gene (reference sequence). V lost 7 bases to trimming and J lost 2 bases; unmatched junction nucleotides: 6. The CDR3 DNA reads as TGTGCCAGCACCCTACAGGGGTTCACAGATACGCAGTATTTT. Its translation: CASTLQGFTDTQYF.

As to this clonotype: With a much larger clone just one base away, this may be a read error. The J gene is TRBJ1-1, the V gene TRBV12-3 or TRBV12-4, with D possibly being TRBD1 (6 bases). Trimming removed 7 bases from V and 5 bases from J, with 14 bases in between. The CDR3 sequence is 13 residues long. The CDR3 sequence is CASNFQGRTEAFF. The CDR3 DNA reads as TGTGCCAGCAATTTCCAGGGGCGAACTGAAGCTTTCTTT.

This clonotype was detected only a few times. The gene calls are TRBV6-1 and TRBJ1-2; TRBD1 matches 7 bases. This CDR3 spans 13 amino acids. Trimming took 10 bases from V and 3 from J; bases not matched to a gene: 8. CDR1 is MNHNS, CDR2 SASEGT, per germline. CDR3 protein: CAISKGTDYGYTF. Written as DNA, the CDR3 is TGTGCCATTTCGAAGGGGACAGACTATGGCTACACCTTC.

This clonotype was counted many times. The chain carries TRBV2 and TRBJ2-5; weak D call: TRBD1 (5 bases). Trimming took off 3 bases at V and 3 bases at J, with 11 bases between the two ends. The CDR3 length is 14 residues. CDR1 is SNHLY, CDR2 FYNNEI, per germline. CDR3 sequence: CASSDLAGKETQYF. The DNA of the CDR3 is TGTGCCAGCAGTGATTTGGCAGGGAAAGAGACCCAGTACTTC.

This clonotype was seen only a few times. CDR3 amino acids: CASGMGGRAVNEQFF. The DNA of the CDR3 is TGCGCCAGCGGTATGGGCGGGAGGGCCGTCAATGAGCAGTTCTTC. This chain uses TRBV5-1 with TRBJ2-1; the match to TRBD2 covers 9 bases. Germline-derived CDR1 and CDR2 are SGHRS and YFSETQ. Germline trimming cut 7 bases from V and 6 bases from J; bases unmatched to any gene: 11. The CDR3 sequence is 15 residues long. The full variable domain, rest sourced from reference TRBV5-1 and TRBJ2-1, is KAGVTQTPRYLIKTRGQQVTLSCSPISGHRSVSWYQQTPGQGLQFLFEYFSETQRNKGNFPGRFSGRQFSNSRSEMNVSTLELGDSALYLCASGMGGRAVNEQFFGPGTRLTVL.

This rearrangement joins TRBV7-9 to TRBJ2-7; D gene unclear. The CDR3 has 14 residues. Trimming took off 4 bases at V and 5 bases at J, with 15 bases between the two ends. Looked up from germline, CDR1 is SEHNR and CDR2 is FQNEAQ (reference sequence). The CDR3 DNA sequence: TGTGCCAGCAGCTCAACAATAAGGGCCCACGAGCAGTACTTC. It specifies CASSSTIRAHEQYF.

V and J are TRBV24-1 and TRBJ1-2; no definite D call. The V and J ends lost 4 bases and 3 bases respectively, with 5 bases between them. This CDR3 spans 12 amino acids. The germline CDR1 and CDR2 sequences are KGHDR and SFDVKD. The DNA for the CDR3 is TGTGCCACCAGTGACCCTCACTATGGCTACACCTTC. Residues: CATSDPHYGYTF.

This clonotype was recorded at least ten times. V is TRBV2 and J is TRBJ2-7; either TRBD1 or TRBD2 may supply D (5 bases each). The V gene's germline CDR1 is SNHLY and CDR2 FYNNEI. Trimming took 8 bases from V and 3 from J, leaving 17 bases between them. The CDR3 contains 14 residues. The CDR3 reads CASSAGAAGYEQYF. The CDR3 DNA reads TGTGCCAGCTCCGCTGGGGCCGCGGGCTACGAGCAGTACTTC.

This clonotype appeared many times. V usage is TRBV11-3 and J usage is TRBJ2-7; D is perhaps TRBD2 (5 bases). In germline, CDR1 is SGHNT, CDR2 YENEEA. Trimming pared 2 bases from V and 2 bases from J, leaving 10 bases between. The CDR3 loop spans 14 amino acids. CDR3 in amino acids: CASSLSGSTYEQYF. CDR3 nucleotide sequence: TGTGCCAGCAGCTTATCGGGGTCGACCTACGAGCAGTACTTC.

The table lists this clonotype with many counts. This CDR3 is CASSLGPWGNHEQYF. CDR3 nucleotides: TGTGCCAGCAGCTTAGGACCCTGGGGGAACCACGAGCAGTACTTC. The chain links TRBV7-9 to TRBJ2-7; D is tentatively TRBD1 or TRBD2 (5 bases each). The ends were cut back, 1 base at V and 5 bases at J, with 15 bases in the middle. The CDR3 contains 15 residues. Per the germline V gene, CDR1 is SEHNR and CDR2 is FQNEAQ (reference sequence).

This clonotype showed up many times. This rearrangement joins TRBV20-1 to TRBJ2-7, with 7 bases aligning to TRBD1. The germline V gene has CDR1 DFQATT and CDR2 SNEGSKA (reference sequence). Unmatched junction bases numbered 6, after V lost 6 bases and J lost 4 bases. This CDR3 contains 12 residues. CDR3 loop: CSARQGKYEQYF. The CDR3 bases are TGCAGTGCCAGACAGGGAAAATACGAGCAGTACTTC.

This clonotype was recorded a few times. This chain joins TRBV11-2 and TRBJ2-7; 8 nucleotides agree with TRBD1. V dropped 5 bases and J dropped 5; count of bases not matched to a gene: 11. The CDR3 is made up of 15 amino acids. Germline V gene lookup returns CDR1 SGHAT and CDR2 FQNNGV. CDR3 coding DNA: TGTGCCAGCAGCACCTACGGCAGGGGGCAGGACGAGCAGTACTTC. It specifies CASSTYGRGQDEQYF.

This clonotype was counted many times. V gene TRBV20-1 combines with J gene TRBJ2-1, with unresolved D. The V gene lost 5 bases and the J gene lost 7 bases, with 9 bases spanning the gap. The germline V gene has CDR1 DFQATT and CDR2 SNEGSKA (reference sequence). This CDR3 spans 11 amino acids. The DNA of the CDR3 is TGCAGTGCTCCAAAAACTAATGAGCAGTTCTTC. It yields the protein CSAPKTNEQFF.

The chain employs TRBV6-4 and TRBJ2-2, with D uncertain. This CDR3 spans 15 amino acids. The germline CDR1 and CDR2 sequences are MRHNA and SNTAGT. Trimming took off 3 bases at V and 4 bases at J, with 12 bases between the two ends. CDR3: CASSDEAQPTGELFF. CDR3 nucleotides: TGTGCCAGCAGTGATGAAGCACAGCCCACCGGGGAGCTGTTTTTT.

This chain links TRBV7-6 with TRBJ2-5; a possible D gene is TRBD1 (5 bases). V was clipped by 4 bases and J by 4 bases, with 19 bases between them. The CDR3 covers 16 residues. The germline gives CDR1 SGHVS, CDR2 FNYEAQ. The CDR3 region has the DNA TGTGCCAGCAGCTCCTCCGGCAGGGTCATAGGAGAGACCCAGTACTTC. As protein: CASSSSGRVIGETQYF.

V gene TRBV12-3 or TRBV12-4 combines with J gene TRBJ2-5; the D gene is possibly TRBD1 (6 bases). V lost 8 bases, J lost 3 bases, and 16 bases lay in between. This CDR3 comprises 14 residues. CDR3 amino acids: CASARGGAEETQYF. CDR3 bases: TGTGCCAGCGCCCGAGGGGGAGCTGAAGAGACCCAGTACTTC.